The entry below gives a single T cell receptor (beta chain) sequence along with its context. Its matching antigen is unknown. CDR1 SGDLS and CDR2 YYNGEE come from the germline V gene. The CDR3 extends over 15 amino acids. V lost 1 base and J lost 6; bases outside the gene matches: 9. This record comes from a study of CD8 T cells in ankylosing spondylitis. For TCR beta, libraries came from quantitative 5'-RACE with molecular barcodes. TCRdb processed the 5' RACE reads anew with MiXCR; each CDR3 protein has one entry. The repertoire holds approximately 300,000 distinct CDR3 sequences, with over 15% as singletons. Points from the study as a whole: Clones tied to disease were said to be significantly enriched in matched ankylosing spondylitis synovial fluid. Some motif variants were previously reported in reactive arthritis synovial fluid and blood.

The rearrangement links TRBV9 to TRBJ1-2, with 7 bases matching TRBD1. Sequenced: blood, either unsorted or a sorted T cell fraction (not recorded which). This sequence originates from a male donor with ankylosing spondylitis or in good health (not recorded which). The chain's CDR3 is CASSVSGEGANGYTF. For the CDR3, the DNA is TGTGCCAGCAGCGTAAGTGGGGAGGGGGCGAATGGCTACACCTTC.